The 32 T cell receptor beta chains below all came from one sample that was sequenced in a study of cytomegalovirus exposure and HLA in healthy donors. 60 Vbeta and 13 Jbeta primers were used in PCR. Data came from immunoSEQ multiplex PCR; TCRdb stores just in-frame clones and leaves some out. Of approximately 150,000 clones in the sample, 80% to 85% were seen once. Sequencing used PBMCs. The origin of the receptors is a boy aged 2 to 10 in good health and CMV-seronegative.

This clone occurred once. The rearrangement joins TRBV4-1 to TRBJ1-6; D is unresolved. Deletions cut 1 base from V and 10 bases from J, with 14 bases between. Looked up from germline, CDR1 is MGHRA and CDR2 is YSYEKL. The length of the CDR3 is 15 residues. This CDR3 is CASSQGIDGRSPLHF. The CDR3 DNA reads as TGCGCCAGCAGCCAAGGTATTGATGGGAGGTCACCCCTCCACTTT.

The V gene is TRBV6-5, the J gene TRBJ2-5, with 8 bases lining up with TRBD2. The V and J ends lost 6 bases and 7 bases, in that order; junction bases with no gene match: 10. From germline, CDR1 is MNHEY and CDR2 SVGAGI. This CDR3 is built from 14 residues. The CDR3 DNA reads as TGTGCCAGCAGCCTCAGCGGGAGCCGGGGGACCCAGTACTTC. Residues: CASSLSGSRGTQYF.

The rearrangement joins TRBV28 to TRBJ2-5; D might be TRBD2 (6 bases). CDR3 length: 13 residues. Germline CDR1 is MDHEN and CDR2 is SYDVKM. V lost 8 bases to trimming and J lost 0 bases, with 10 bases between them. The CDR3 spells CASGREYQETQYF. In DNA, the CDR3 is TGTGCCAGCGGCCGGGAGTACCAAGAGACCCAGTACTTC.

This clone was picked up a small number of times. The genes are TRBV19 and TRBJ1-1; 7 bases are a match to TRBD1. This CDR3 is 19 amino acids long. CDR1 LNHDA and CDR2 SQIVND come from the germline V gene (reference sequence). The V and J ends lost 5 bases and 0 bases, in that order; junction bases with no gene match: 18. CDR3 nucleotide sequence: TGTGCCAGTAGTCGCGCGCGGGGCCGTGACAGGGTAGTGAACACTGAAGCTTTCTTT. Protein sequence: CASSRARGRDRVVNTEAFF.

The CDR3 nucleotides read TGTGCCAGCAGCTCAAGACAGGGGCGGAGCCCCTACGAGCAGTACTTC. This translates into CASSSRQGRSPYEQYF. The chain carries TRBV5-4 and TRBJ2-7, with 8 bases lining up with TRBD1. Losses at the gene ends were 3 bases for V and 2 bases for J; bases not matched to a gene: 10. Germline CDR1 and CDR2: SGHNT and YYREEE (reference sequence). The CDR3 runs to 16 residues.

The chain recombines TRBV7-9 with TRBJ2-7, with 9 bases fitting TRBD1. The CDR3 consists of 19 residues. Germline CDR1 and CDR2: SEHNR and FQNEAQ (reference sequence). V lost 4 bases to trimming and J lost 1 base; unmatched junction nucleotides: 17. CDR3 sequence (DNA): TGTGCCAGCAGCTCCCCGGGACAGGGAACTATAGGGCGATCCTACGAGCAGTACTTC. Amino acid sequence: CASSSPGQGTIGRSYEQYF. Combining the CDR3 with reference TRBV7-9 and TRBJ2-7 gives the whole variable domain DTGVSQNPRHKITKRGQNVTFRCDPISEHNRLYWYRQTLGQGPEFLTYFQNEAQLEKSRLLSDRFSAERPKGSFSTLEIQRTEQGDSAMYLCASSSPGQGTIGRSYEQYFGPGTRLTVT.

The chain carries TRBV5-1 and TRBJ2-5, with D hard to call. The CDR3 covers 15 residues. CDR1 is SGHRS, CDR2 YFSETQ, per germline. V gave up 0 bases and J gave up 4 bases, with 13 bases separating them. The CDR3 sequence: CASSLVPGWRETQYF. The CDR3 DNA follows: TGCGCCAGCAGCTTGGTTCCCGGGTGGCGAGAGACCCAGTACTTC.

In DNA, the CDR3 is TGTGCCAGCAGCTTGGATCTTGTTCTAGCGGGGTCCACGTTCTCCTACGAGCAGTACTTC. Translating it yields CASSLDLVLAGSTFSYEQYF. The chain couples TRBV5-4 to TRBJ2-7; 9 positions match TRBD2. The CDR3 has 20 residues. Germline-derived CDR1 and CDR2 are SGHNT and YYREEE (reference sequence). With 0 bases clipped from V and 0 bases from J, the junction kept 16 bases outside the gene matches.

In this sample, this clone turned up once. The chain recombines TRBV7-9 with TRBJ2-5, with D uncertain. The tail of the sequence fits TRBJ2-7 better, so the J call may be wrong. CDR3 size: 13 residues. The germline V gene has CDR1 SEHNR and CDR2 FQNEAQ (reference sequence). In DNA, the CDR3 is TGTGCCAGCAGCTTACCCGTATACTACGAGCAGTACTTC. Its protein is CASSLPVYYEQYF.

CDR3 loop: CASSTGVSGNTIYF. CDR3 DNA sequence: TGTGCCAGCAGCACAGGGGTCTCTGGAAACACCATATATTTT. The rearrangement joins TRBV6-5 to TRBJ1-3; 7 nucleotides align to TRBD1. Germline CDR1 and CDR2: MNHEY and SVGAGI. V was pared by 6 bases and J by 0 bases, with 2 bases of the junction left unmatched. The CDR3 spans 14 residues.

The CDR3 DNA is TGTGCCAGCAGCTTGACAGCGGGAGTCGGACTACGCAATGAGCAGTTCTTC. As protein: CASSLTAGVGLRNEQFF. The chain couples TRBV7-9 to TRBJ2-1; TRBD2 matches 8 bases. V shed 3 bases, J shed 6 bases, and the junction held 13 bases outside the gene matches. Per the germline V gene, CDR1 is SEHNR and CDR2 is FQNEAQ (reference sequence). The CDR3 is 17 amino acids.

This clone occurred a few times. This rearrangement joins TRBV6-6 to TRBJ1-1, with 7 nucleotides matching TRBD1. There are 12 residues in the CDR3. V was clipped by 3 bases and J by 10 bases; unmatched bases: 5. Germline assignment: CDR1 MNHNY and CDR2 SVGAGI (reference sequence). The CDR3 loop reads CASSYRDSLAFF. CDR3 DNA sequence: TGTGCCAGCAGTTATAGGGACAGTCTAGCTTTCTTT.

Comments on this clone: This specimen includes other DNA sequences encoding the same CDR3. The V and J genes are TRBV18 and TRBJ2-6, with a tentative D call TRBD1 (5 bases). The CDR3 totals 15 residues. CDR1 is KGHSH and CDR2 is LQKENI in the germline V gene. The V and J ends lost 3 bases and 2 bases respectively, with 8 bases between them. CDR3 amino acids: CASSPGRAGANVLTF. The CDR3 DNA is TGTGCCAGCTCACCCGGCAGGGCTGGGGCCAACGTCCTGACTTTC.

The chain is built from TRBV2 and TRBJ1-2; TRBD1 aligns across 8 bases. The CDR3 is 13 amino acids. Trimming removed 7 bases from V and 7 bases from J; junction bases left unmatched: 8. The germline V gene has CDR1 SNHLY and CDR2 FYNNEI. CDR3 residues: CASIRQGARGYTF. DNA for the CDR3: TGTGCCAGCATTAGGCAGGGGGCGCGTGGCTACACCTTC. Together with reference TRBV2 and TRBJ1-2, the CDR3 gives the full variable domain: EPEVTQTPSHQVTQMGQEVILRCVPISNHLYFYWYRQILGQKVEFLVSFYNNEISEKSEIFDDQFSVERPDGSNFTLKIRSTKLEDSAMYFCASIRQGARGYTFGSGTRLTVV.

This clone is a singleton in its sample. As DNA, the CDR3 is TGTGCCAGCAGTGAATCTGCGGGCGCCGGGTTGGGAGCTTTCTTT. It encodes CASSESAGAGLGAFF. The V gene is TRBV25-1, the J gene TRBJ1-1; D is unclear. CDR1 MGHDK and CDR2 SYGVNS come from the germline V gene. Trimming cost V 1 base and J 10 bases, with 19 bases left between them. The CDR3 has 15 residues.

The gene calls are TRBV6-1 and TRBJ1-5; the D gene is possibly TRBD1 (5 bases). Deletions cut 1 base from V and 6 bases from J, with 13 bases between. From germline, CDR1 is MNHNS and CDR2 SASEGT. CDR3 length: 15 amino acids. CDR3 in amino acids: CASSEDRRRGQPQHF. The CDR3 DNA reads as TGTGCCAGCAGTGAAGATAGGAGGAGGGGTCAGCCCCAGCATTTT.

This clone appeared once. V usage is TRBV27 and J usage is TRBJ1-6; TRBD1 matches at 7 bases. J was trimmed by 8 bases and V by 0 bases; bases with no gene match: 19. The CDR3 is made up of 20 amino acids. Looked up from germline, CDR1 is MNHEY and CDR2 is SMNVEV (reference sequence). This chain's CDR3 is CASSLSGDRVAWWQDSPLHF. The CDR3 DNA reads as TGTGCCAGCAGTTTATCGGGCGACAGGGTAGCATGGTGGCAGGATTCACCCCTCCACTTT.

This clone has only a few counts. V is TRBV7-2 and J is TRBJ2-5; 10 positions match TRBD2. The germline CDR1 and CDR2 sequences are SGHTA and FQGNSA. V was clipped by 4 bases and J by 5 bases; unmatched bases: 13. The length of the CDR3 is 17 residues. The CDR3: CASSSLKSGRAYETQYF. The CDR3 DNA reads TGTGCCAGCAGCTCCCTCAAGAGCGGGAGGGCCTATGAGACCCAGTACTTC.

This clone was detected once. The V call is TRBV14, the J call TRBJ2-2; perhaps TRBD1 as D (5 bases). V was cut by 1 base and J by 0 bases, with 18 bases left in between. The CDR3 loop spans 19 amino acids. Germline V gene data show CDR1 as SGHDN and CDR2 as FVKESK. CDR3 sequence reads: CASSQASQTVVANTGELFF. CDR3 DNA sequence: TGTGCCAGCAGCCAAGCTTCTCAGACAGTCGTAGCGAACACCGGGGAGCTGTTTTTT.

The chain recombines TRBV5-5 with TRBJ2-3, with TRBD1 identical over 10 bases. CDR1 SGHKS and CDR2 YYEKEE come from the germline V gene (reference sequence). This CDR3 comprises 15 residues. J gave up 7 bases and V 5 bases, and 10 bases lay outside the gene matches. This chain's CDR3 is CASRKPGQGPHTQYF. CDR3 nucleotides: TGTGCCAGCAGAAAACCGGGACAGGGGCCGCATACGCAGTATTTT. The variable domain in full, with the rest retrieved from reference TRBV5-5 and TRBJ2-3, is DAGVTQSPTHLIKTRGQQVTLRCSPISGHKSVSWYQQVLGQGPQFIFQYYEKEERGRGNFPDRFSARQFPNYSSELNVNALLLGDSALYLCASRKPGQGPHTQYFGPGTRLTVL.

The chain links TRBV5-4 to TRBJ2-7, with 11 bases identical to TRBD1. Germline CDR1 reads SGHNT; CDR2 reads YYREEE (reference sequence). This CDR3 has 15 residues. J was trimmed by 5 bases and V by 4 bases; bases with no gene match: 8. CDR3: CASSTRTGGEDEQYF. The DNA of the CDR3 is TGTGCCAGCAGCACCCGGACAGGGGGCGAGGACGAGCAGTACTTC.

The chain recombines TRBV30 with TRBJ2-1, with TRBD1 as a possible D gene (6 bases). The germline gives CDR1 GTSNPN, CDR2 SVGIG (reference sequence). CDR3 length: 12 amino acids. CDR3 nucleotides: TGTGCTCGGAAAGGGACACACAATGAGCAGTTCTTC. As protein: CARKGTHNEQFF.

The CDR3 protein is CASRYITDYEQYF. CDR3 sequence (DNA): TGTGCCAGCAGATACATAACCGACTACGAGCAGTACTTC. J is TRBJ2-7 and V is TRBV2; D uncertain. The CDR3 has 13 amino acids. CDR1 SNHLY and CDR2 FYNNEI come from the germline V gene. V shed 6 bases and J shed 3 bases, with 12 bases lying between them.

The chain employs TRBV7-3 and TRBJ2-7, with D possibly being TRBD2 (7 bases). Trimming shortened V by 1 base and J by 5 bases, and 15 bases separated the two germline ends. CDR3 length: 15 residues. Per the germline V gene, CDR1 is SGHTA and CDR2 is FQGTGA. The CDR3 DNA follows: TGTGCCAGCAGCTTAAGCGGGGGCCGTTTCGACGAGCAGTACTTC. This translates into CASSLSGGRFDEQYF.

This chain joins TRBV19 and TRBJ1-6; 7 positions agree with TRBD1. J gave up 1 base and V 3 bases, and 12 bases lay outside the gene matches. Looked up from germline, CDR1 is LNHDA and CDR2 is SQIVND (reference sequence). The CDR3 covers 19 residues. CDR3 sequence reads: CASSIGALRQGSYNSPLHF. DNA of the CDR3: TGTGCCAGTAGTATCGGGGCGCTGAGACAGGGTTCCTATAATTCACCCCTCCACTTT.

This clone was counted a single time. The V call is TRBV2, the J call TRBJ2-2; 8 nucleotides match TRBD1. The J segment lost 3 bases and the V segment lost 6 bases, leaving 3 bases of the junction unmatched. The CDR3 extends over 14 amino acids. CDR1 SNHLY and CDR2 FYNNEI come from the germline V gene. The CDR3 bases are TGTGCCAGCAGCAACAGGGGGTACACCGGGGAGCTGTTTTTT. Amino acids: CASSNRGYTGELFF.

The CDR3: CASGGRVRGLLHF. The CDR3 coding sequence is TGTGCCAGCGGGGGGAGGGTCCGGGGACTCCTCCACTTT. V and J are TRBV6-5 and TRBJ1-6; D is possibly TRBD1 (5 bases). The CDR3 spans 13 residues. Deletions cut 8 bases from V and 15 bases from J, with 20 bases between. Germline V gene sequence: CDR1 MNHEY, CDR2 SVGAGI.

This clone was counted at least ten times. The chain is built from TRBV4-1 and TRBJ2-7; 9 bases align to TRBD1. Germline V lookup: CDR1 MGHRA, CDR2 YSYEKL. The CDR3 totals 15 residues. V dropped 4 bases and J dropped 6; count of bases not matched to a gene: 10. The CDR3 bases are TGCGCCAGCAGCCCAGAGAGACAGGGGGATATCGAGCAGTACTTC. This encodes CASSPERQGDIEQYF.

CDR3 bases: TGTGCCAGCAGCTTGATGGACAGGCTGGGCACTGAAGCTTTCTTT. It is translated as CASSLMDRLGTEAFF. This sequence joins TRBV7-9 and TRBJ1-1; the match to TRBD1 covers 7 bases. This CDR3 is built from 15 residues. CDR1 is SEHNR, CDR2 FQNEAQ, per germline (reference sequence). V lost 3 bases and J lost 4; bases outside the gene matches: 8. Full variable domain (remainder filled in from reference TRBV7-9 and TRBJ1-1): DTGVSQNPRHKITKRGQNVTFRCDPISEHNRLYWYRQTLGQGPEFLTYFQNEAQLEKSRLLSDRFSAERPKGSFSTLEIQRTEQGDSAMYLCASSLMDRLGTEAFFGQGTRLTVV.

The chain links TRBV2 to TRBJ1-5, with TRBD1 as a possible D gene (5 bases). The CDR3 has 13 residues. From germline, CDR1 is SNHLY and CDR2 FYNNEI. The V end lost 4 bases, the J end lost 4 bases, and 8 bases lay between the germline ends. The CDR3 region is CASSVDKNQPQHF. The CDR3 coding sequence is TGTGCCAGCAGTGTGGACAAGAATCAGCCCCAGCATTTT.

The V and J genes are TRBV5-6 and TRBJ1-4; no firm D call. CDR3 length: 13 residues. Trimming removed 4 bases at V and 8 bases at J, with 12 bases between. CDR1 is SGHDT, CDR2 YYEEEE, per germline. CDR3 sequence reads: CASSPQRGEKLFF. The CDR3 nucleotides read TGTGCCAGCAGCCCCCAGCGGGGAGAAAAACTGTTTTTT.

The V and J genes are TRBV10-2 and TRBJ2-7, with a weak D call TRBD1 (6 bases). Trimming took 6 bases from V and 0 from J, leaving 9 bases between them. The CDR3 is made up of 13 amino acids. Germline loops: CDR1 WSHSY, CDR2 SAAADI. The CDR3 region is CASSPDSSYEQYF. The CDR3 nucleotides read TGCGCCAGCAGCCCGGACAGCTCCTACGAGCAGTACTTC.